A selection of T cell receptor beta chains follows, all from one sample in a study of graft-versus-host responses after intestinal transplantation. Clones were sequenced by immunoSEQ multiplex PCR, and TCRdb holds only the in-frame ones, with some missing. The sample lists around 37,000 clones; roughly four fifths were seen once. The sample here was PBMCs, taken about 38 months after transplant. Source of these receptors: a human patient who received an intestinal transplant, so some T cells may come from the graft donor. Both conserved end residues are part of each CDR3. A D gene is named only where the DNA matches it firmly. The size entry is marked missing in some rows and otherwise reads once, few, many or a size class.

j_gene,v_gene,abundance,d_gene,CDR3aa,CDR3nt
TRBJ2-5,TRBV7-2,NA,NA,CASSPWGRSEETQYF,TGTGCCAGCAGCCCCTGGGGGAGGAGCGAAGAGACCCAGTACTTC
TRBJ1-2,TRBV5-6,NA,NA,CASSKGFGGDYGYTF,TGTGCCAGCAGCAAGGGGTTCGGGGGGGACTATGGCTACACCTTC
TRBJ1-1,TRBV5-8,NA,NA,CASSSTGWDTEAFF,TGTGCCAGCAGCAGTACAGGGTGGGACACTGAAGCTTTCTTT
TRBJ1-5,TRBV30,NA,NA,CAWSYSTLNQPQHF,TGTGCCTGGAGTTACTCCACACTCAATCAGCCCCAGCATTTT
TRBJ2-7,TRBV7-8,NA,NA,CASSFPLGQTYEQYF,TGTGCCAGCAGCTTCCCCCTAGGACAGACCTACGAGCAGTACTTC
TRBJ1-1,TRBV7-8,NA,NA,CASSSEVGNTEAFF,TGTGCCAGCAGCTCCGAGGTGGGGAACACTGAAGCTTTCTTT
TRBJ1-4,TRBV19,NA,TRBD1,CASRDRGREKLFF,TGTGCCAGCAGGGACAGGGGGCGAGAAAAACTGTTTTTT
TRBJ1-1,TRBV5-4,few,NA,CASSPGVVNTEAFF,TGTGCCAGCAGCCCGGGGGTTGTGAACACTGAAGCTTTCTTT
TRBJ2-1,TRBV5-1,NA,TRBD2,CASSLVAGVSYNEQFF,TGCGCCAGCAGCTTGGTAGCGGGGGTCTCCTACAATGAGCAGTTCTTC
TRBJ1-3,TRBV28,NA,NA,CATETASGNTIYF,TGTGCCACCGAGACGGCCTCTGGAAACACCATATATTTT
TRBJ2-1,TRBV6-4,NA,TRBD2,CASSNRTSGNDEQFF,TGTGCCAGCAGCAACAGGACTAGCGGGAATGATGAGCAGTTCTTC
TRBJ2-4,TRBV5-3,NA,TRBD1,CARSPEAYRGPIAKNIQYF,TGTGCCAGAAGCCCAGAAGCGTACAGGGGGCCTATAGCCAAAAACATTCAGTACTTC
TRBJ2-5,TRBV6-6,once,NA,CASSRGEETQYF,TGTGCCAGCAGTCGCGGGGAAGAGACCCAGTACTTC
TRBJ2-5,TRBV19,once,TRBD2,CASSIKGLAGGAETQYF,TGTGCCAGTAGTATTAAGGGACTAGCGGGAGGCGCGGAGACCCAGTACTTC
TRBJ2-7,TRBV18,NA,TRBD1,CASSPLPGQGSYEQYF,TGTGCCAGCTCACCATTACCGGGACAGGGGTCCTACGAGCAGTACTTC
TRBJ2-2,TRBV29-1,few,TRBD1,CSVETGGANTGELFF,TGCAGCGTTGAAACAGGGGGCGCCAACACCGGGGAGCTGTTTTTT
TRBJ2-7,TRBV7-9,once,NA,CASSLAPDYEQYF,TGTGCCAGCAGCTTAGCCCCGGACTACGAGCAGTACTTC
TRBJ2-3,TRBV28,NA,TRBD1,CASSVGTGSYTQYF,TGTGCCAGCAGCGTTGGGACAGGGAGTTATACGCAGTATTTT
TRBJ2-1,TRBV27,NA,TRBD2,CASSYGGNEQFF,TGTGCCAGCAGTTACGGGGGGAATGAGCAGTTCTTC
TRBJ2-7,TRBV6-5,NA,TRBD1,CASTSGTGSSDEQYF,TGTGCCAGCACTTCCGGGACAGGGAGCTCGGACGAGCAGTACTTC
TRBJ1-6,TRBV28,NA,TRBD1,CASSFRGAGSPLHF,TGTGCCAGCAGTTTCAGGGGGGCCGGGTCACCCCTCCACTTT
TRBJ2-1,TRBV6-4,NA,TRBD2,CASSDTSGGANEQFF,TGTGCCAGCAGTGACACTAGCGGGGGGGCCAATGAGCAGTTCTTC
TRBJ2-5,TRBV4-2,NA,TRBD2,CASSPKELAGDQETQYF,TGTGCCAGCAGCCCTAAGGAACTAGCGGGTGACCAGGAGACCCAGTACTTC
TRBJ2-1,TRBV9,NA,NA,CASSVGAVSYNEQFF,TGTGCCAGCAGCGTAGGGGCTGTCTCCTACAATGAGCAGTTCTTC
TRBJ1-6,TRBV6-1,NA,NA,CASRGQNNSPLHF,TGTGCCAGCAGAGGACAGAATAATTCACCCCTCCACTTT
TRBJ1-4,TRBV19,NA,NA,CASSERATNEKLFF,TGTGCCAGTAGTGAGCGGGCAACTAATGAAAAACTGTTTTTT
TRBJ1-1,TRBV10-2,NA,TRBD1,CASRENHRGYLSEAFF,TGCGCCAGCAGGGAGAACCACAGGGGGTATTTGAGTGAAGCTTTCTTT
TRBJ2-5,TRBV21-1,NA,NA,CASTPPGTSGSRGETQYF,TGTGCCAGCACTCCACCCGGGACTAGCGGGAGTAGGGGAGAGACCCAGTACTTC
TRBJ2-7,TRBV6-5,once,NA,CASSYSSQASSYEQYF,TGTGCCAGCAGTTACTCGAGCCAGGCGAGCTCCTACGAGCAGTACTTC
TRBJ1-2,TRBV5-1,NA,TRBD1,CASSQGQGGGYTF,TGCGCCAGCAGCCAAGGACAGGGGGGTGGCTACACCTTC
TRBJ1-2,TRBV6-1,NA,TRBD1,CASSGSSGTANYGYTF,TGTGCCAGCAGTGGATCTTCCGGGACAGCTAACTATGGCTACACCTTC
TRBJ2-1,TRBV6-7,NA,TRBD2,CASSLGVAQTTLAENNEQFF,TGTGCCAGCAGTTTAGGGGTGGCCCAAACTACTCTAGCGGAGAACAATGAGCAGTTCTTC
TRBJ2-2,TRBV5-1,once,TRBD2,CASSSGGLNTGELFF,TGCGCCAGCAGCAGCGGGGGCCTGAACACCGGGGAGCTGTTTTTT
TRBJ1-2,TRBV4-1,NA,NA,CASLGSNYGYTF,TGCGCCTCCCTGGGGTCCAACTATGGCTACACCTTC
TRBJ1-4,TRBV13,NA,TRBD1,CASSRKGQSNEKLFF,TGTGCCAGCAGCCGGAAGGGACAGAGTAATGAAAAACTGTTTTTT
TRBJ2-7,TRBV5-1,NA,NA,CASSPSWGSYEQYF,TGCGCCAGCAGCCCGAGTTGGGGCTCCTACGAGCAGTACTTC
TRBJ1-2,TRBV11-2,NA,NA,CASSLERSEPYGYTF,TGTGCCAGCAGCTTAGAAAGGTCGGAACCCTATGGCTACACCTTC
TRBJ2-7,TRBV5-1,NA,TRBD1,CASDEGTGDHEQYF,TGCGCCAGCGACGAGGGGACAGGGGATCACGAGCAGTACTTC
TRBJ2-3,TRBV7-8,NA,NA,CASSPTLDTQYF,TGTGCCAGCAGCCCCACTCTGGATACGCAGTATTTT
TRBJ2-7,TRBV13,NA,NA,CASSLWGPTAGEQYF,TGTGCCAGCAGCTTATGGGGACCCACGGCCGGAGAGCAGTACTTC
TRBJ1-2,TRBV7-9,NA,NA,CASSPSWGPNYGYTF,TGTGCCAGCAGCCCATCTTGGGGGCCTAACTATGGCTACACCTTC
TRBJ2-2,TRBV6-5,NA,TRBD2,CASSYFGGSTGELFF,TGTGCCAGCAGTTACTTCGGGGGGAGCACCGGGGAGCTGTTTTTT
TRBJ1-6,TRBV4-1,NA,NA,CASSQDMQGNSPLHF,TGCGCCAGCAGCCAAGATATGCAGGGGAATTCACCCCTCCACTTT